The 5 T cell receptor beta chains below come from one sample, sequenced in a study of beta chain features in type 1 diabetes. These TCRs' antigens remain unknown. Reverse transcription of all isolated RNA meant that expressed TCRB transcripts were sequenced. Profiled with immunoSEQ multiplex PCR; TCRdb holds only in-frame clones, not every one. The sample lists approximately 15,000 clones; 70% to 80% were seen once. Overall study findings and caveats: Type 1 diabetes patients had TCRB CDR3s that were shorter (moderately but significantly so) in all four CD4+ subsets.

The sequenced sample consisted of stem cell memory CD4+ T cells from blood. All receptors derive from a woman aged 18-29 years with type 1 diabetes.

In its sample, this clone was seen once. The CDR3 protein is CASRTLGTSIIYEQFF. In nucleotides, the CDR3 is TGTGCCAGCAGGACTCTAGGGACTAGTATCATTTATGAGCAGTTCTTC. The chain employs TRBV11-2 and TRBJ2-1; 8 bases map to TRBD2. V was pared by 6 bases and J by 8 bases, with 15 bases of the junction left unmatched. The CDR3 is made up of 16 amino acids. CDR1 and CDR2 from the germline V gene are SGHAT and FQNNGV.

The chain employs TRBV14 and TRBJ2-1; unclear D gene. Germline CDR1 reads SGHDN; CDR2 reads FVKESK. The CDR3 sequence is 16 residues long. Deletions cut 4 bases from V and 4 bases from J, with 17 bases between. The CDR3 spells CASSLIEAVAYNEQFF. In nucleotides, the CDR3 is TGTGCCAGCAGCCTAATCGAGGCGGTCGCTTACAATGAGCAGTTCTTC.

The chain combines TRBV7-2 with TRBJ1-2; D is undetermined. Germline lookup yields CDR1 SGHTA and CDR2 FQGNSA. The CDR3 is 13 amino acids. Between the trimmed V and J ends, which lost 5 bases and 2 bases, there was a span of 9 bases. CDR3 in DNA: TGTGCCAGCAGCCTAACTCCAAACTATGGCTACACCTTC. Protein: CASSLTPNYGYTF.

J is TRBJ2-7 and V is TRBV7-8, with 8 bases that match TRBD1. This CDR3 spans 14 amino acids. Germline V gene lookup returns CDR1 SGHVS and CDR2 FQNEAQ. V gave up 4 bases and J gave up 1 base; unmatched junction bases: 3. CDR3 amino acids: CASSYRGESYEQYF. CDR3 in DNA: TGTGCCAGCAGCTACAGGGGGGAGTCCTACGAGCAGTACTTC.

The chain joins TRBV21-1 to TRBJ1-4. TRBV21-1 is a pseudogene. The CDR3 sequence is 15 residues long. As DNA, the CDR3 is TGTGCCAGCAGCAAAGCGGGAGGCAGGGCTGAAAAACTGTTTTTT. This translates into CASSKAGGRAEKLFF.